What follows is one T cell receptor beta chain and its context. Assignment of participants to cohorts was predicated upon participant-reported clinical history. These data originate in a study of blood T cell repertoires in COVID-19. Overall study context: Whether acute or convalescent, the COVID-19 samples came from the United States, Italy and Spain.

In the authors' workflow: Nucleated cell counts were estimated from reference gene primer amplification. Using immunoSEQ multiplex PCR, the repertoire was profiled, and TCRdb retains in-frame clones only, with some absent. V and J calls and clone size are as listed in that table; D and trimming were resolved from the DNA. Of 200,000 to 250,000 clones listed, over 70% are singletons. This CDR3 region has 12 residues. V lost 3 bases and J 4 bases, leaving 6 bases between the germline ends. Germline assignment: CDR1 SEHNR and CDR2 FQNEAQ (reference sequence). Sequencing was done on a sample of PBMCs or T cells enriched from blood (not recorded which). This receptor was identified in a woman aged 30 to 39 who had been exposed to COVID-19. V usage is TRBV7-9 and J usage is TRBJ1-1; D call uncertain. The CDR3 sequence is CASSFEGTEAFF. As DNA, the CDR3 is TGTGCCAGCAGCTTTGAGGGCACTGAAGCTTTCTTT.